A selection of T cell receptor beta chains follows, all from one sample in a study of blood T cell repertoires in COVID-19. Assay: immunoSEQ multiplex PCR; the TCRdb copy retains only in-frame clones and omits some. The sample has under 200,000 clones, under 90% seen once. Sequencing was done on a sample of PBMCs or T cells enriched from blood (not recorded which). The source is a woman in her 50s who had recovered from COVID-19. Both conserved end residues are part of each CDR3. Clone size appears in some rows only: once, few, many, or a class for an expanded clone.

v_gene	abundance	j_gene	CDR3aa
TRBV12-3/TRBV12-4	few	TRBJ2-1	CASSFLVYEQFF
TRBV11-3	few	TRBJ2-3	CASSFLGQGTQYF
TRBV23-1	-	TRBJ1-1	CAGSGQADMNTEAFF
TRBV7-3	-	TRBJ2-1	CASSPGRLAGGDSSYNEQFF
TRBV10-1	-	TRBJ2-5	CASRRHDSLEETQYF
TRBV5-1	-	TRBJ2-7	CASSLMGGYYEQYF
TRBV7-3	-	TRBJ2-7	CASSHNRGLEQYF
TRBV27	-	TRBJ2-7	CASSVNRGGTYEQYF
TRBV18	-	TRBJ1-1	CASSPTQGPFEAFF
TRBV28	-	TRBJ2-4	CASSFNVAAKNIQYF
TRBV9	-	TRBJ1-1	CASSAKNTEAFF
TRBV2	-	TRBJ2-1	CASSEARDEQFF
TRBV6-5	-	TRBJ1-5	CASSPGQGDGQPQHF
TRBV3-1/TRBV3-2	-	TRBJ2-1	CASSQEGGGANEQFF
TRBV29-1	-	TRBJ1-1	CSVRSTEAFF
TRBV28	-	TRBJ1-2	CASSRNGILRKANYGYTF
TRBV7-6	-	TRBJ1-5	CASSLGAGGLNQPQHF
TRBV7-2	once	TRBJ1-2	CASSLGGAYGYTF
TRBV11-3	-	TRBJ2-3	CATGTRGDRTRF
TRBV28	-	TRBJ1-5	CASRRYRDAGNQPQHF
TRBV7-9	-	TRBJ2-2	CASSLGGAGELFF
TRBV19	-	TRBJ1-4	CASSMSGTNEKLFF
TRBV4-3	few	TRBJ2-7	CASSQGSSYEQYF
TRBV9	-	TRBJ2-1	CASSVDVTGAYNEQFF
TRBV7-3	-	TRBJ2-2	CASSRRPGLSSGELFF
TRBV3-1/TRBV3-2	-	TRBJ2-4	CASTATGGQNIQYF
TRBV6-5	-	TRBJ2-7	CASLRAGGSSYEQYF
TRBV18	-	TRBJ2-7	CASSPRGGRDSPVEQYF
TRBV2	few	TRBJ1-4	CASSKGQTKNEKLFF
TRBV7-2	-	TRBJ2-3	CASSLPTGGTDTQYF
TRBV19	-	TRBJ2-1	CASSTGSGEHNEQFF
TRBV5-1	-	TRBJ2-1	CASSLDGQGRFNEQFF
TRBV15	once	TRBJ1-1	CATPGTEAFF
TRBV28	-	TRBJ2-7	CATTGGRLSEQYF
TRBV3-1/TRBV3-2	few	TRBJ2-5	CATSQGRGGDTQYF
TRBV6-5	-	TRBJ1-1	CASSLTGGDTEAFF
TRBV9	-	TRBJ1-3	CASSVPFTGQVGNTIYF
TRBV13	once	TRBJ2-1	CASSPQREGYYNEQFF
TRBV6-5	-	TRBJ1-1	CASSYSQGAEAFF
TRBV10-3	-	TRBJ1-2	CAVQEGSLYGYTF
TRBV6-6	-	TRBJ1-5	CASSSAENQPQHF
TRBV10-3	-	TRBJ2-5	CAISASSPSGANQETQYF
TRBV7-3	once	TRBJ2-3	CASSPKDFATDTQYF